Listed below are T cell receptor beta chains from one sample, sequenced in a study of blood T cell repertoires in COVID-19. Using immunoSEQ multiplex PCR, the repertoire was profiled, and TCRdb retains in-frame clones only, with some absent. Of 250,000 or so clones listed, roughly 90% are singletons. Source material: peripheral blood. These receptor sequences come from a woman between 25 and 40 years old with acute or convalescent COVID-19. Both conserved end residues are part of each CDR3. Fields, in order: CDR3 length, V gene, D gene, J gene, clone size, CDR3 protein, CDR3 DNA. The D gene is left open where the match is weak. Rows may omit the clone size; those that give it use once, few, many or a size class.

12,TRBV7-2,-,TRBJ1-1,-,CASSPTWTEAFF,TGTGCCAGCAGCCCAACTTGGACTGAAGCTTTCTTT
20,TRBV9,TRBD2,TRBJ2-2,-,CASSASGTSGRAGRSGELFF,TGTGCCAGCAGCGCATCCGGGACTAGCGGGAGGGCCGGACGGAGCGGGGAGCTGTTTTTT
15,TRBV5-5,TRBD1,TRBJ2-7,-,CASSLPRTGSYEQYF,TGTGCCAGCAGCTTGCCACGGACAGGGTCCTACGAGCAGTACTTC
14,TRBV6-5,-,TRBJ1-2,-,CASSYSQGTYGYTF,TGTGCCAGCAGTTACTCGCAGGGTACCTATGGCTACACCTTC
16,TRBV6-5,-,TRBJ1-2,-,CASSSLPRPGGYGYTF,TGTGCCAGCAGTTCTCTCCCCAGACCCGGCGGCTATGGCTACACCTTC
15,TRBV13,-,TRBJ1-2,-,CASSLAAGANYGYTF,TGTGCCAGCAGCTTAGCGGCAGGGGCTAACTATGGCTACACCTTC
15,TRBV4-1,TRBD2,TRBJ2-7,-,CASSQEPAGVYEQYF,TGCGCCAGCAGCCAAGAGCCAGCGGGAGTCTACGAGCAGTACTTC
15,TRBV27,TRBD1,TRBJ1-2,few,CASSLLGQQLHGYTF,TGTGCCAGCAGTTTGCTGGGACAGCAACTTCATGGCTACACCTTC
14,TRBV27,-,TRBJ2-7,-,CASSLLGKGYEQYF,TGTGCCAGCAGTTTGTTGGGGAAGGGGTACGAGCAGTACTTC
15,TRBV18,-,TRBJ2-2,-,CASSPPGRNTGELFF,TGTGCCAGCTCACCACCGGGCAGGAACACCGGGGAGCTGTTTTTT
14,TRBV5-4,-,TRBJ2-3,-,CASSWRRGPDTQYF,TGTGCCAGCAGCTGGCGGCGTGGCCCAGATACGCAGTATTTT
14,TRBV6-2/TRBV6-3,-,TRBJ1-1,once,CASSYIGGNTEAFF,TGTGCCAGCAGTTACATCGGGGGGAACACTGAAGCTTTCTTT
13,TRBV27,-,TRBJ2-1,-,CASSLAQGGEQFF,TGTGCCAGCAGTCTCGCACAGGGCGGTGAGCAGTTCTTC
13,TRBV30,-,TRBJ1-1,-,CAWSVRGLAEAFF,TGTGCCTGGAGTGTTCGGGGGTTGGCTGAAGCTTTCTTT
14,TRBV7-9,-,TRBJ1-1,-,CASSKTGENTEAFF,TGTGCCAGCAGCAAGACAGGAGAGAACACTGAAGCTTTCTTT
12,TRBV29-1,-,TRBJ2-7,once,CSVEGRAYEQYF,TGCAGCGTTGAAGGGCGGGCCTACGAGCAGTACTTC
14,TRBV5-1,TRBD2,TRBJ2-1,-,CASQAGPAAHEQFF,TGCGCCAGCCAAGCGGGACCGGCCGCCCATGAGCAGTTCTTC
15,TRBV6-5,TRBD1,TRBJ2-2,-,CATSPGQGFAGELFF,TGTGCCACCTCCCCGGGACAGGGTTTCGCCGGGGAGCTGTTTTTT
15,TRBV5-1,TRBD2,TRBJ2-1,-,CASSLVVGAGNEQFF,TGCGCCAGCAGCTTGGTCGTGGGAGCGGGAAATGAGCAGTTCTTC
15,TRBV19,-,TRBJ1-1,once,CATLPRGAENTEAFF,TGTGCCACCCTCCCCCGGGGGGCCGAGAACACTGAAGCTTTCTTT
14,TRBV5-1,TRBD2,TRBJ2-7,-,CASSVTSGVLEQYF,TGCGCCAGCAGCGTGACTAGCGGGGTCCTCGAGCAGTACTTC
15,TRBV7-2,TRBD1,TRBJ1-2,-,CASSLRLTGIYGYTF,TGTGCCAGCAGCCTGCGATTGACAGGGATCTATGGCTACACCTTC
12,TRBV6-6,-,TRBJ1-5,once,CASSYVGAPQHF,TGTGCCAGCAGTTACGTGGGAGCCCCCCAGCATTTT
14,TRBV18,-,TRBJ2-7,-,CASSPPGKAYEQYF,TGTGCCAGCTCACCACCGGGCAAGGCCTACGAGCAGTACTTC
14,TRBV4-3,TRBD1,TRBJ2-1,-,CASGEGADYNEQFF,TGCGCCAGCGGCGAGGGGGCAGACTACAATGAGCAGTTCTTC
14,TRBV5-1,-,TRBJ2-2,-,CASSLTEGTGELFF,TGCGCCAGCAGCTTGACGGAGGGCACCGGGGAGCTGTTTTTT
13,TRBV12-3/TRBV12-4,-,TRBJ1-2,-,CASSRSQNYGYTF,TGTGCCAGCAGCCGGAGCCAAAACTATGGCTACACCTTC
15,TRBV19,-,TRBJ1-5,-,CASMRIDRLNQPQHF,TGTGCCAGTATGCGAATCGACAGGCTCAATCAGCCCCAGCATTTT